This T cell receptor beta chain is drawn from a study of Graves' ophthalmopathy and Graves' hyperthyroidism. Study at large: The stable label applied to hyperthyroidism with no ophthalmopathy within 18 months of follow-up.

A diagnosis was made from clinical symptoms together with serum thyroxine, TRAb, thyroid ultrasound and orbital computed tomography. The sample holds a few counts of this clonotype. Antigen: not known. Study-level results: In separating ophthalmopathy from stable hyperthyroidism, a 13-signature model achieved 85% to 90% sensitivity and about 80% specificity.

TCR beta CDR3 regions were amplified from RNA transcripts. RT-PCR with HTBI primers came first, then second-round multiplex PCR. TCRdb re-called the multiplex PCR reads with MiXCR, one entry per CDR3 protein. The sample shows over a million distinct CDR3 sequences, about 40% of them seen only once. The CDR3 is made up of 15 amino acids. Germline loops: CDR1 LGHNA, CDR2 YSLEER. Trimming shortened V by 4 bases and J by 1 base, and 11 bases separated the two germline ends. The gene calls are TRBV4-3 and TRBJ1-5; D is unclear. The sequence derives from an adult man with Graves' hyperthyroidism. Sequences were obtained from peripheral blood or thyroid tissue (not recorded which). The CDR3 nucleotides are TGCGCCAGCAGCCCCTTACGTGCGAGCAATCAGCCCCAGCATTTT. It translates to CASSPLRASNQPQHF.